The 21 T cell receptor beta chains below all came from one sample that was sequenced in a study of monozygotic twins with inflammatory bowel disease. TCRdb reprocessed the 5' RACE reads; each CDR3 protein has one entry and no DNA is given. Its listing shows fewer than 450,000 distinct CDR3 sequences. Sequencing input: blood. The receptors stem from a human donor with ulcerative colitis or Crohn's disease, or a healthy co-twin of an affected twin (not recorded which).

Frequency places this clonotype as medium-sized. The V and J genes are TRBV12-3 or TRBV12-4 and TRBJ1-5. The CDR3 is made up of 15 amino acids. This CDR3 is CASSPQQLTRQPQHF.

The chain is built from TRBV6-2 or TRBV6-3 and TRBJ2-6; the TCRdb call, TRBD1, lacks DNA for checking. Germline loops: CDR1 MNHEY, CDR2 SVGEGT. This CDR3 has 14 amino acids. The chain's CDR3 is CASTLWTGANVLTF.

The chain is built from TRBV6-2 or TRBV6-3 and TRBJ2-3; TCRdb picks TRBD2, but there is no DNA to check that call. Germline values: CDR1 MNHEY, CDR2 SVGEGT. This CDR3 is built from 18 residues. This chain's CDR3 is CASSYPGLAGGSTDTQYF.

This chain uses TRBV7-2 with TRBJ2-1; no DNA is available, so the TRBD2 call from TCRdb remains unchecked. Germline V gene sequence: CDR1 SGHTA, CDR2 FQGNSA. The CDR3 contains 15 residues. Here the CDR3 reads CASSPRASGDNEQFF.

The V and J genes are TRBV5-6 and TRBJ2-2; the D call of TRBD1 rests on TCRdb alone, since no DNA is present to check it. CDR1 and CDR2 (germline): SGHDT, YYEEEE. The CDR3 has 16 residues. Here the CDR3 reads CASSPPLQGATGELFF.

The chain joins TRBV18 to TRBJ1-4. From germline, CDR1 is KGHSH and CDR2 LQKENI. CDR3 size: 14 residues. This CDR3 reads CASSQGMADEKLFF. The complete variable domain, with remaining parts taken from reference TRBV18 and TRBJ1-4, reads NAGVMQNPRHLVRRRGQEARLRCSPMKGHSHVYWYRQLPEEGLKFMVYLQKENIIDESGMPKERFSAEFPKEGPSILRIQQVVRGDSAAYFCASSQGMADEKLFFGSGTQLSVL.

The chain is built from TRBV9 and TRBJ2-5. Germline V gene lookup returns CDR1 SGDLS and CDR2 YYNGEE. This CDR3 has 13 amino acids. The CDR3 here is CASSDAEEETQYF.

The chain has TRBV18 and TRBJ2-1. Germline V gene data show CDR1 as KGHSH and CDR2 as LQKENI. The CDR3 covers 15 residues. CDR3 sequence: CASSPPGGVYNEQFF. The full variable domain, completed using reference TRBV18 and TRBJ2-1, is NAGVMQNPRHLVRRRGQEARLRCSPMKGHSHVYWYRQLPEEGLKFMVYLQKENIIDESGMPKERFSAEFPKEGPSILRIQQVVRGDSAAYFCASSPPGGVYNEQFFGPGTRLTVL.

The rearrangement uses TRBV10-3 and TRBJ1-1. Germline V gives CDR1 ENHRY, CDR2 SYGVKD. The CDR3 loop spans 14 amino acids. The chain's CDR3 is CAISEARRNTEAFF.

The rearrangement joins TRBV11-2 to TRBJ2-1; TCRdb designates TRBD2, a call that cannot be tested without DNA. The CDR3 runs 17 residues. Germline V gene data show CDR1 as SGHAT and CDR2 as FQNNGV. Here the CDR3 reads CASSLVTSGGMYEEQFF. The complete variable domain, with remaining parts taken from reference TRBV11-2 and TRBJ2-1, reads EAGVAQSPRYKIIEKRQSVAFWCNPISGHATLYWYQQILGQGPKLLIQFQNNGVVDDSQLPKDRFSAERLKGVDSTLKIQPAKLEDSAVYLCASSLVTSGGMYEEQFFGPGTRLTVL.

This chain joins TRBV3-1 and TRBJ2-3. The CDR3 has 14 residues. Germline V CDR1 and CDR2: LGHDT, YNNKEL (reference sequence). The CDR3 spells CASGLVGVTDTQYF.

The chain combines TRBV29-1 with TRBJ2-3; TCRdb reports TRBD2, a call that lacks DNA to check it against. Germline CDR1 SQVTM, CDR2 ANQGSEA. The CDR3 extends over 13 amino acids. The CDR3 spells CSVDAGSTDTQYF.

This chain uses TRBV7-9 with TRBJ2-7; the TRBD1 assignment by TCRdb is unverifiable without DNA. Per germline, CDR1 SEHNR and CDR2 FQNEAQ (reference sequence). This CDR3 is 15 amino acids long. CDR3 loop: CASSLGDRISYEQYF.

CDR3: CASSLEGTEQYF. The chain combines TRBV7-2 with TRBJ2-7; there is no DNA to check the TCRdb D call of TRBD2. CDR1 is SGHTA and CDR2 is FQGNSA in the germline V gene. The length of the CDR3 is 12 residues.

The chain has TRBV7-2 and TRBJ1-4. This CDR3 is built from 11 residues. CDR1 and CDR2 from the germline V gene are SGHTA and FQGNSA. This CDR3 is CASSANEKLFF. Complete variable domain (other parts from reference TRBV7-2 and TRBJ1-4): GAGVSQSPSNKVTEKGKDVELRCDPISGHTALYWYRQSLGQGLEFLIYFQGNSAPDKSGLPSDRFSAERTGGSVSTLTIQRTQQEDSAVYLCASSANEKLFFGSGTQLSVL.

The gene calls are TRBV20-1 and TRBJ2-5. The CDR3 covers 13 residues. CDR1 is DFQATT, CDR2 SNEGSKA, per germline (reference sequence). The CDR3 is CSAPQQPRETQYF.

V is TRBV7-9 and J is TRBJ1-1. Looked up from germline, CDR1 is SEHNR and CDR2 is FQNEAQ (reference sequence). The length of the CDR3 is 13 residues. CDR3 amino acids: CASSPNLNTEAFF. The full variable domain, with the rest looked up from reference TRBV7-9 and TRBJ1-1, is DTGVSQNPRHKITKRGQNVTFRCDPISEHNRLYWYRQTLGQGPEFLTYFQNEAQLEKSRLLSDRFSAERPKGSFSTLEIQRTEQGDSAMYLCASSPNLNTEAFFGQGTRLTVV.

The chain couples TRBV13 to TRBJ2-1; TCRdb outputs TRBD1, but without DNA this stays unchecked. The CDR3 is 14 residues long. Per germline, CDR1 PRHDT and CDR2 FYEKMQ (reference sequence). This CDR3 reads CASSTPTGYNEQFF.

This chain connects TRBV5-5 to TRBJ2-5; TCRdb indicates TRBD1, and absent DNA this call remains unverified. Germline V gives CDR1 SGHKS, CDR2 YYEKEE (reference sequence). This CDR3 is built from 15 residues. CDR3 sequence: CASSLRTVSQETQYF.

The genes are TRBV7-2 and TRBJ1-1; the TCRdb call, TRBD1, lacks DNA for checking. The CDR3 runs 17 residues. Germline V CDR1 and CDR2: SGHTA, FQGNSA. CDR3: CASSLAPPGQGNTEAFF.

J is TRBJ2-2 and V is TRBV4-1; the D call of TRBD2 rests on TCRdb alone, since no DNA is present to check it. CDR1 is MGHRA, CDR2 YSYEKL, per germline. The CDR3 sequence is 15 residues long. CDR3 sequence: CASSQDPKGPGELFF.